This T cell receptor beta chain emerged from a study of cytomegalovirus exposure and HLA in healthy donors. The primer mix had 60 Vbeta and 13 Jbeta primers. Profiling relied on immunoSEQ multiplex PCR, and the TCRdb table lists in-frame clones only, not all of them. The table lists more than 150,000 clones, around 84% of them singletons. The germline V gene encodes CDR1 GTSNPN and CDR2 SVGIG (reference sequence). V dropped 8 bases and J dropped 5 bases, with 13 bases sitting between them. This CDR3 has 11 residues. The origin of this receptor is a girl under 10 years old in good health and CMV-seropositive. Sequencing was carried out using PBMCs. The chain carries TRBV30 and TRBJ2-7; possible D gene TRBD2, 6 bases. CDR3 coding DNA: TGTGCCGGCAATGGAGGGGACGAGCAGTACTTC. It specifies CAGNGGDEQYF.